This T cell receptor (beta chain) was sequenced during a study of blood T cell repertoires in COVID-19 (TCRdb year 2020). At the level of the whole study: Collaborator samples came from the United States, Italy and Spain and covered acute and convalescent phases of COVID-19. Deeply sampled blood TCRbeta repertoires from subjects exposed to, actively infected with, or recovered from COVID-19 were included in the dataset. The material from the prospective study consisted of cDNA or gDNA derived from T cells, B-cell-depleted T cells, or PBMCs. The sample metadata nearly always contained a de-identified subject ID, COVID-19 status, age in years and sex. The repertoires were made available in a free public database intended to serve as a resource for research on the immune response to SARS-CoV-2. The samples were drawn from two sources: the first 160 participants of the ongoing ImmuneRACE study, and 950 to 1,500 subjects contributed by 6 global collaborators. Where HLA class I and class II types were available, the types were taken from metadata supplied by the sample provider, not from assay-based typing. Results and caveats for the whole study, not just this receptor: The amount of clinical and demographic metadata varied by source and participant and was provided uncurated.

TCRbeta CDR3 regions were amplified from genomic DNA using the immunoSEQ Assay, a bias-controlled multiplex PCR. The authors' pipeline ran thus. The number of nucleated cells in each sample was estimated from the amplification of reference gene primers within the assay. Sequence reads were collapsed and filtered to measure the absolute abundance of every unique TCRbeta CDR3 rearrangement. For each sample, productive Simpson clonality was calculated by taking the square root of Simpson's diversity index across productive rearrangements. TCRdb retrieved this table from immuneACCESS and kept in-frame rearrangements only. Not all clones are present; in checked studies, unresolved V genes account for under half, and no reason is known for the remainder. The DNA was the basis for D and trimming; V, J and clone size are from that table. The table for this sample lists 130,000 to 150,000 clones; around nine tenths of them were counted only once. The ten largest clones represent around 8.6% of the sample.

The CDR3 has 14 amino acids, counting the end cysteine and phenylalanine. The retained sequence is limited to the CDR3, 42 bases, with the frame set at the first base. Here V drops 4 bases and J drops 6 bases, and the junction holds 1 base not matched to any gene. The germline V gene (reference sequence) sets CDR1 to SEHNR and CDR2 to FQNEAQ. Each collaborating institution followed its own protocols to collect whole blood in K2EDTA tubes. Collaborator samples were shipped for TCRbeta analysis as frozen whole blood, isolated PBMCs, or DNA extracted from either sample type. Concerning this clone: Which antigen it targets is not known. No base quality information exists; no much larger clone differs at one position.

Recombination joined TRBV7-9 with TRBJ1-6; the junction holds 9 bases that match TRBD1. Sequenced input: peripheral blood. The sequence was collected from a woman in her forties or fifties with active or convalescent COVID-19. The bases are TGTGCCAGCAGCTCGGGACAGGGTAATTCACCCCTCCACTTT. Translated, this gives CASSSGQGNSPLHF.